This paragraph reports one T cell receptor beta chain. Its cognate antigen is unknown. The source of the sample is a study of blood T cells in healthy people across ages. It was with a sample-barcoded 5' primer and a J-beta primer mix that a second PCR of about 7 to 12 cycles was run. Any given sample supplied a minimum of 3 million CDR3-containing paired-end reads. One entry per CDR3 protein, called by TCRdb with MiXCR from the 5' RACE reads. This sample carries about a million distinct CDR3 sequences, roughly 51% of them seen once, and the ten largest clones take roughly a fifth. The V gene's germline CDR1 is DFQATT and CDR2 SNEGSKA (reference sequence). This CDR3 contains 15 residues. Trimming cost V 5 bases and J 2 bases; bases outside gene matches: 11. Study-level findings and limits: Correlation between TCR beta diversity and naive T cell percentage was strong. Age brought a roughly linear fall in TCR beta diversity measured per million T cells.

The chain links TRBV20-1 to TRBJ2-7; 8 bases map to TRBD1. The material sequenced was blood. This receptor was taken from a woman aged 60 to 75 in good health. The CDR3 reads CSAAYQDRETYEQYF. CDR3 DNA sequence: TGCAGTGCTGCCTACCAGGACAGGGAAACCTACGAGCAGTACTTC.